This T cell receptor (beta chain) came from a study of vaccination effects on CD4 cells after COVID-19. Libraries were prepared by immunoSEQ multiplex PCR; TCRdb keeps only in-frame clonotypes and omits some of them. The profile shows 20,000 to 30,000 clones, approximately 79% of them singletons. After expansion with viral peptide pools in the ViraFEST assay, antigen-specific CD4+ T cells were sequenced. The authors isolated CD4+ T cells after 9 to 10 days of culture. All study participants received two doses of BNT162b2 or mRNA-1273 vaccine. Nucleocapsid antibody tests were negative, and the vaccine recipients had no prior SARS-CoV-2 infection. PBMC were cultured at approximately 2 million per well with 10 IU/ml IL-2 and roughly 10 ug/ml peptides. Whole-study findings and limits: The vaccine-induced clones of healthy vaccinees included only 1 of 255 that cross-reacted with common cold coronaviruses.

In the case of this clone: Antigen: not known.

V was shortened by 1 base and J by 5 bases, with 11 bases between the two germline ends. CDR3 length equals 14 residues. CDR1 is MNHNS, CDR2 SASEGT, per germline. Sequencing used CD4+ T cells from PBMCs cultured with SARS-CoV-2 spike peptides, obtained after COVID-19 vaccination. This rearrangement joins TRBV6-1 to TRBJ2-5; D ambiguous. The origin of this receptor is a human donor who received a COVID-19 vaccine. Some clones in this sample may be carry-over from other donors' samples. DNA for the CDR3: TGTGCCAGCAGTGAAGGTGGAAGATGGGAGACCCAGTACTTC. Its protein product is CASSEGGRWETQYF.